This T cell receptor (beta chain) was documented in a study of blood T cell repertoires in COVID-19. Clones were read by immunoSEQ multiplex PCR, and TCRdb kept only the in-frame ones, dropping some. The sample lists about 170,000 clones, more than 70% seen once, with roughly a fifth in the top ten. Looked up from germline, CDR1 is SGHNT and CDR2 is YENEEA. The CDR3 consists of 13 residues. Trimming cost V 5 bases and J 7 bases, with 9 bases left between them. This clonotype originated in a woman aged 70 to 79 who had recovered from COVID-19. The chain recombines TRBV11-3 with TRBJ1-6; TRBD1 might be the D (5 bases). The sequencing sample was made of peripheral blood. This chain's CDR3 is CASSPGPNSPLHF. The CDR3 nucleotides read TGTGCCAGCAGCCCAGGGCCGAATTCACCCCTCCACTTT.